This T cell receptor beta chain is from a study of blood T cell repertoires in COVID-19. In the study overall: COVID-19 samples, acute and convalescent, were from the United States, Italy and Spain. PBMCs, B-cell-depleted T cells, or T cells provided the cDNA or gDNA that made up the material.

As originally analysed: Scientists estimated how many nucleated cells there were by amplifying reference gene primers. Data came from immunoSEQ multiplex PCR; TCRdb stores just in-frame clones and leaves some out. V, J and clone size derive from that table, while D and trimming were established from the DNA sequence. Of approximately 94,000 clones listed, around 80% are singletons. This clone came up a few times. The CDR3 runs 17 residues. Germline V CDR1 and CDR2: LGHNA, YSLEER. With V trimmed by 1 base and J by 4 bases, 11 bases remained unmatched. This TCR came from a man aged 60-69 years with acute or convalescent COVID-19. Sequences were obtained from peripheral blood. The chain couples TRBV4-3 to TRBJ2-5; 8 nucleotides line up with TRBD2. CDR3 loop: CASSQATGLARGETQYF. DNA of the CDR3: TGCGCCAGCAGCCAAGCCACCGGACTAGCCAGGGGAGAGACCCAGTACTTC.